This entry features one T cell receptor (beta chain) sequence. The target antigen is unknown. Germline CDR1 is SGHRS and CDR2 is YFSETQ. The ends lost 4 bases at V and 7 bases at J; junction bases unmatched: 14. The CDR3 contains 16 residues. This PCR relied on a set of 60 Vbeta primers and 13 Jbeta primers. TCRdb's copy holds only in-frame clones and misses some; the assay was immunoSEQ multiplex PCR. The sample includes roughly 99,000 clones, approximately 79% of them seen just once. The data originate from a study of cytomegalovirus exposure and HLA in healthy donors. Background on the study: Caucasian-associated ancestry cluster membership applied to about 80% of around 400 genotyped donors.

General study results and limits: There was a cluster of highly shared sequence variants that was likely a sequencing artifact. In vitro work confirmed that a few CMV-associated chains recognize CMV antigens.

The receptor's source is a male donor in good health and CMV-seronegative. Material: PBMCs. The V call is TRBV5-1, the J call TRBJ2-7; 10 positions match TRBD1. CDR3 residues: CASSNTGDRGLREQYF. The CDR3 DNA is TGCGCCAGCAGCAATACCGGGGACAGGGGTCTAAGAGAGCAGTACTTC.